The source of this T cell receptor beta chain is a study of blood T cell repertoires in COVID-19 (dated by TCRdb to the early 2020s). Looking at the study overall: Samples from collaborators originated in the United States, Italy and Spain and spanned both the acute and convalescent phases of COVID-19. HLA class I and class II types, where available, came from metadata supplied by the sample provider rather than from assay-based typing. The material from the prospective study consisted of cDNA or gDNA derived from T cells, B-cell-depleted T cells, or PBMCs. Deeply sampled blood TCRbeta repertoires from subjects exposed to, actively infected with, or recovered from COVID-19 were included in the dataset. Nearly every sample came with metadata listing a de-identified subject ID, COVID-19 status, age in years and sex. The repertoires were released in a freely available public database meant as a resource for research on the immune response to SARS-CoV-2. The samples were drawn from the first 160 participants of the ongoing ImmuneRACE study and from over 950 subjects provided by 6 global collaborators. Results the study describes overall, beyond this receptor: How much clinical and demographic metadata was included differed by source and by participant, and the metadata was provided uncurated.

In the case of this clone: Its antigen is unknown. No base-level quality is on record; no much larger clone is a single base apart.

Whole blood was collected in K2EDTA tubes by collaborating institutions according to the institutions' own protocols. Collaborator samples were shipped for TCRbeta analysis as frozen whole blood, isolated PBMCs, or DNA extracted from either sample type. V ends up 0 bases short and J 3 bases short, with an unmatched junction base count of 2. According to the germline V gene, CDR1 reads KGHSH and CDR2 reads LQKENI. Including the terminal cysteine and phenylalanine, the CDR3 comprises 16 residues. Only the CDR3 DNA is retained, 48 bases long and in frame from the first base. TCRbeta CDR3 regions were amplified from genomic DNA by means of the immunoSEQ Assay, a bias-controlled multiplex PCR. Concerning the study's data processing: The number of nucleated cells in each sample was estimated by amplification of reference gene primers within the assay. To quantify the absolute abundance of each unique TCRbeta CDR3 rearrangement, sequence reads were collapsed and filtered. For each sample, productive Simpson clonality was calculated by taking the square root of Simpson's diversity index across productive rearrangements. TCRdb mirrors the immuneACCESS table, restricted to in-frame sequences. Some clones are absent from its copies; in checked studies, under half trace to an unresolved V gene, and the reason for the others is unknown. V and J calls and clone size are given by that table; D and trimming were obtained from the DNA. The sample records tens of thousands of clones, approximately 91% of which are singletons. The ten top clones hold around 29% of the sample.

The sequence derives from a man aged 50 to 59 with acute or convalescent COVID-19. What was sequenced was peripheral blood. The chain couples TRBV18 to TRBJ1-5; a stretch of 10 junction bases matches TRBD1. The DNA sequence follows: TGTGCCAGCTCACCACCGGGACAGGGGACCAATCAGCCCCAGCATTTT. It translates to CASSPPGQGTNQPQHF. The entire variable domain, with the stretches around the CDR3 drawn from the reference TRBV18 and TRBJ1-5 proteins, is NAGVMQNPRHLVRRRGQEARLRCSPMKGHSHVYWYRQLPEEGLKFMVYLQKENIIDESGMPKERFSAEFPKEGPSILRIQQVVRGDSAAYFCASSPPGQGTNQPQHFGDGTRLSIL.